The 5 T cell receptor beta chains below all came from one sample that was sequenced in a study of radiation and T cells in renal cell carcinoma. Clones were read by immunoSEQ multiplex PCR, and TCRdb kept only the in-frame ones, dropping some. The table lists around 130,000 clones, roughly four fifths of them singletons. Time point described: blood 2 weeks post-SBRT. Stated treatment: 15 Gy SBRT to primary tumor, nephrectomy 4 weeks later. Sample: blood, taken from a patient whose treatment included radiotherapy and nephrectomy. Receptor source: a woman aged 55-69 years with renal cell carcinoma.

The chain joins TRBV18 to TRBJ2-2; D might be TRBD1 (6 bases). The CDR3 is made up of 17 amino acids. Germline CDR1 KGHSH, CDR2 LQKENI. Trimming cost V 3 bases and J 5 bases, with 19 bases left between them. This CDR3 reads CASSPPLGTSKTGELFF. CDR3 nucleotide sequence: TGTGCCAGCTCACCCCCTCTGGGGACATCAAAAACCGGGGAGCTGTTTTTT. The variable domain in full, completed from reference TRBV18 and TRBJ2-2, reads NAGVMQNPRHLVRRRGQEARLRCSPMKGHSHVYWYRQLPEEGLKFMVYLQKENIIDESGMPKERFSAEFPKEGPSILRIQQVVRGDSAAYFCASSPPLGTSKTGELFFGEGSRLTVL.

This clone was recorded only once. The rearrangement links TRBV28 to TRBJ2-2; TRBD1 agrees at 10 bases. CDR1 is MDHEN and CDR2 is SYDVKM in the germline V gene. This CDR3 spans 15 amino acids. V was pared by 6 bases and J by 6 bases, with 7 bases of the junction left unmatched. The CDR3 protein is CASSLPGQGAGELFF. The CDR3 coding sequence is TGTGCCAGCAGCCTTCCCGGACAGGGGGCCGGGGAGCTGTTTTTT.

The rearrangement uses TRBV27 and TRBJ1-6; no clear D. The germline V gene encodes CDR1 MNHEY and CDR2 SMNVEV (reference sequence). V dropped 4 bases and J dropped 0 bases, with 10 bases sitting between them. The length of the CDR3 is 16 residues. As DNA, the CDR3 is TGTGCCAGCAGTTCGTCGGCTAGCTCCTATAATTCACCCCTCCACTTT. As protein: CASSSSASSYNSPLHF.

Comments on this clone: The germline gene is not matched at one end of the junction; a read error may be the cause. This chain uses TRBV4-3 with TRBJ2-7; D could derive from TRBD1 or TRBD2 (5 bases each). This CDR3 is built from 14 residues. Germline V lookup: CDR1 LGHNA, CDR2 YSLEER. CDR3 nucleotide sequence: TGCGCCAGCAGCCTCCGGGACGGGACCTACGAGCAGTACTTT. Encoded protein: CASSLRDGTYEQYF.

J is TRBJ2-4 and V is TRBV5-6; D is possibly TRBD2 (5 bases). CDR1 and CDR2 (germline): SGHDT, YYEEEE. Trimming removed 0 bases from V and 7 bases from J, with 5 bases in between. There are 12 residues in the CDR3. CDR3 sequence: CASSLGRNIQYF. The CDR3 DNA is TGTGCCAGCAGCTTGGGGAGGAACATTCAGTACTTC. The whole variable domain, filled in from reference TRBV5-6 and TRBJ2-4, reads DAGVTQSPTHLIKTRGQQVTLRCSPKSGHDTVSWYQQALGQGPQFIFQYYEEEERQRGNFPDRFSGHQFPNYSSELNVNALLLGDSALYLCASSLGRNIQYFGAGTRLSVL.